These T cell receptor beta chains were read from a single sample in a study of T-cell reconstitution after alpha-beta-depleted transplantation in children. Each CDR3 protein is one row after TCRdb ran MiXCR on the PCR reads. The sample shows around 410,000 distinct CDR3 sequences, roughly a tenth of them seen only once. The sequencing used PBMCs from the stem cell graft donor, collected from the stem cell graft. The receptors derive from a human donor who donated a stem cell graft to a child with acute myeloid leukemia. Each CDR3 is given with its conserved first and last residue. Each record gives: D gene, V gene, CDR3 length, clone size, J gene, CDR3 protein, CDR3 DNA. A D gene is named only where the DNA matches it firmly. Some rows mark clone size as missing; the rest say once, few, many or name a class of expanded clone.

d_call: TRBD2
v_call: TRBV7-8
cdr3_length: 16
clone_size: -
j_call: TRBJ2-5
cdr3_aa: CASSLLAANSRGAQYF
cdr3_nt: TGTGCCAGCAGCTTATTAGCGGCGAACTCACGGGGGGCCCAGTACTTC

d_call: TRBD2
v_call: TRBV7-3
cdr3_length: 16
clone_size: few
j_call: TRBJ2-1
cdr3_aa: CASSPGLAGTYNEQFF
cdr3_nt: TGTGCCAGCAGCCCTGGACTAGCGGGAACCTACAATGAGCAGTTCTTC

d_call: -
v_call: TRBV18
cdr3_length: 16
clone_size: -
j_call: TRBJ1-6
cdr3_aa: CASSPNLIRGSSPLHF
cdr3_nt: TGTGCCAGCTCACCTAACCTGATAAGGGGATCCTCACCCCTCCACTTT

d_call: -
v_call: TRBV28
cdr3_length: 12
clone_size: few
j_call: TRBJ1-2
cdr3_aa: CASSFMGYGYTF
cdr3_nt: TGTGCCAGCAGTTTTATGGGCTATGGCTACACCTTC

d_call: TRBD1
v_call: TRBV15
cdr3_length: 13
clone_size: -
j_call: TRBJ1-1
cdr3_aa: CATRDRGGTEAFF
cdr3_nt: TGTGCCACCAGGGACAGGGGAGGGACTGAAGCTTTCTTT

d_call: -
v_call: TRBV28
cdr3_length: 13
clone_size: -
j_call: TRBJ2-7
cdr3_aa: CARSRGLPYEQYF
cdr3_nt: TGTGCCAGGAGCCGGGGGCTACCCTACGAGCAGTACTTC

d_call: -
v_call: TRBV7-2
cdr3_length: 14
clone_size: -
j_call: TRBJ2-3
cdr3_aa: CASSGGLVGNTQYF
cdr3_nt: TGTGCCAGCAGCGGCGGTCTAGTGGGGAATACGCAGTATTTT

d_call: TRBD1
v_call: TRBV5-1
cdr3_length: 16
clone_size: few
j_call: TRBJ2-5
cdr3_aa: CASSKGQGQYQETQYF
cdr3_nt: TGCGCCAGCAGCAAGGGACAGGGACAGTACCAAGAGACCCAGTACTTC

d_call: -
v_call: TRBV12-3/TRBV12-4
cdr3_length: 15
clone_size: -
j_call: TRBJ2-1
cdr3_aa: CASSLFVGPNNEQFF
cdr3_nt: TGTGCCAGCAGTTTGTTCGTGGGGCCCAACAATGAGCAGTTCTTC

d_call: TRBD1
v_call: TRBV7-9
cdr3_length: 14
clone_size: once
j_call: TRBJ2-7
cdr3_aa: CASTGGHGTYEQYF
cdr3_nt: TGTGCCAGTACAGGGGGGCACGGAACCTACGAGCAGTACTTC

d_call: -
v_call: TRBV10-3
cdr3_length: 13
clone_size: few
j_call: TRBJ1-1
cdr3_aa: CAISGTRDTEAFF
cdr3_nt: TGTGCCATCAGTGGGACCAGGGACACTGAAGCTTTCTTT

d_call: -
v_call: TRBV4-2
cdr3_length: 18
clone_size: few
j_call: TRBJ2-3
cdr3_aa: CASSQDSRQYLSTDTQYF
cdr3_nt: TGTGCCAGCAGCCAAGATAGTCGGCAGTACCTAAGCACAGATACGCAGTATTTT

d_call: TRBD2
v_call: TRBV7-6
cdr3_length: 15
clone_size: -
j_call: TRBJ2-2
cdr3_aa: CANTNPGGNTGELFF
cdr3_nt: TGTGCCAACACCAACCCGGGAGGGAACACCGGGGAGCTGTTTTTT

d_call: -
v_call: TRBV9
cdr3_length: 15
clone_size: many
j_call: TRBJ2-1
cdr3_aa: CASSLRVGEANEQFF
cdr3_nt: TGTGCCAGCTCTCTCAGGGTGGGGGAGGCTAATGAGCAGTTCTTC

d_call: TRBD2
v_call: TRBV2
cdr3_length: 16
clone_size: -
j_call: TRBJ2-1
cdr3_aa: CASMRSRRGDYNEQFF
cdr3_nt: TGTGCCAGCATGAGGAGTCGACGGGGGGACTACAATGAGCAGTTCTTC

d_call: TRBD2
v_call: TRBV6-5
cdr3_length: 15
clone_size: few
j_call: TRBJ2-1
cdr3_aa: CASSSGTSGAYEQFF
cdr3_nt: TGTGCCAGCAGTTCCGGGACTAGCGGGGCATATGAGCAGTTCTTC

d_call: TRBD1
v_call: TRBV29-1
cdr3_length: 15
clone_size: -
j_call: TRBJ1-1
cdr3_aa: CSVVGGEAMNTEAFF
cdr3_nt: TGCAGCGTGGTAGGGGGCGAGGCTATGAACACTGAAGCTTTCTTT

d_call: -
v_call: TRBV29-1
cdr3_length: 13
clone_size: many
j_call: TRBJ1-1
cdr3_aa: CSVRTDANTEAFF
cdr3_nt: TGCAGCGTGCGGACAGACGCGAACACTGAAGCTTTCTTT

d_call: -
v_call: TRBV7-2
cdr3_length: 13
clone_size: many
j_call: TRBJ2-5
cdr3_aa: CASSLAREETQYF
cdr3_nt: TGTGCCAGCAGCTTAGCGCGTGAAGAGACCCAGTACTTC

d_call: TRBD2
v_call: TRBV11-2
cdr3_length: 15
clone_size: many
j_call: TRBJ2-1
cdr3_aa: CASSQLAGKYNEQFF
cdr3_nt: TGTGCCAGCAGCCAACTAGCGGGAAAATACAATGAGCAGTTCTTC

d_call: -
v_call: TRBV7-9
cdr3_length: 15
clone_size: -
j_call: TRBJ1-4
cdr3_aa: CASSFQGTTNEKLFF
cdr3_nt: TGTGCCAGCAGCTTTCAGGGGACAACTAATGAAAAACTGTTTTTT

d_call: TRBD2
v_call: TRBV7-9
cdr3_length: 15
clone_size: -
j_call: TRBJ2-7
cdr3_aa: CASSNPGREDYEQYF
cdr3_nt: TGTGCCAGCAGCAATCCCGGACGGGAGGACTACGAGCAGTACTTC

d_call: -
v_call: TRBV7-9
cdr3_length: 14
clone_size: -
j_call: TRBJ1-5
cdr3_aa: CASSHRGQNQPQHF
cdr3_nt: TGTGCCAGCAGCCACCGAGGACAGAATCAGCCCCAGCATTTT

d_call: -
v_call: TRBV7-2
cdr3_length: 14
clone_size: many
j_call: TRBJ1-4
cdr3_aa: CASSQRGTNEKLFF
cdr3_nt: TGTGCCAGCAGCCAACGGGGAACTAATGAAAAACTGTTTTTT

d_call: TRBD2
v_call: TRBV7-9
cdr3_length: 15
clone_size: -
j_call: TRBJ2-7
cdr3_aa: CASSPRTSATYEQYF
cdr3_nt: TGTGCCAGCAGCCCCAGGACTAGCGCGACCTACGAGCAGTACTTC

d_call: -
v_call: TRBV25-1
cdr3_length: 14
clone_size: -
j_call: TRBJ2-2
cdr3_aa: CASQEFFDTGELFF
cdr3_nt: TGTGCCAGTCAGGAGTTTTTCGACACCGGGGAGCTGTTTTTT

d_call: -
v_call: TRBV5-1
cdr3_length: 16
clone_size: -
j_call: TRBJ2-3
cdr3_aa: CASSWGGGLSTDTQYF
cdr3_nt: TGCGCCAGCAGCTGGGGGGGCGGTTTAAGCACAGATACGCAGTATTTT

d_call: -
v_call: TRBV4-3
cdr3_length: 14
clone_size: many
j_call: TRBJ1-6
cdr3_aa: CASSRGQRNSPLHF
cdr3_nt: TGCGCCAGCAGCCGAGGACAGCGGAATTCACCCCTCCACTTT

d_call: TRBD2
v_call: TRBV5-6
cdr3_length: 16
clone_size: many
j_call: TRBJ2-1
cdr3_aa: CASRRRGTSGSYEQFF
cdr3_nt: TGTGCCAGCCGTCGGCGGGGGACTAGCGGGAGCTATGAGCAGTTCTTC

d_call: -
v_call: TRBV29-1
cdr3_length: 13
clone_size: -
j_call: TRBJ2-7
cdr3_aa: CSVEGTSAGEQYF
cdr3_nt: TGCAGCGTTGAAGGGACGTCGGCGGGGGAGCAGTACTTC

d_call: -
v_call: TRBV14
cdr3_length: 13
clone_size: -
j_call: TRBJ1-1
cdr3_aa: CASSRMGATEAFF
cdr3_nt: TGTGCCAGCAGCCGAATGGGGGCCACTGAAGCTTTCTTT

d_call: -
v_call: TRBV10-3
cdr3_length: 16
clone_size: many
j_call: TRBJ1-1
cdr3_aa: CAISESNRGSNTEAFF
cdr3_nt: TGTGCCATCAGTGAGTCGAACCGGGGTTCGAACACTGAAGCTTTCTTT

d_call: TRBD2
v_call: TRBV6-1
cdr3_length: 15
clone_size: -
j_call: TRBJ2-1
cdr3_aa: CASTSASGTYQEQFF
cdr3_nt: TGTGCCAGCACCTCAGCTAGCGGAACCTACCAGGAGCAGTTCTTC

d_call: -
v_call: TRBV5-1
cdr3_length: 14
clone_size: few
j_call: TRBJ1-3
cdr3_aa: CASSSSVSGNTIYF
cdr3_nt: TGCGCCAGCAGCTCGTCGGTCTCTGGAAACACCATATATTTT

d_call: TRBD1
v_call: TRBV5-6
cdr3_length: 14
clone_size: -
j_call: TRBJ2-2
cdr3_aa: CASSLRQGSGELFF
cdr3_nt: TGTGCCAGCAGCTTGCGACAGGGATCCGGGGAGCTGTTTTTT

d_call: TRBD2
v_call: TRBV13
cdr3_length: 15
clone_size: few
j_call: TRBJ2-7
cdr3_aa: CASSSTSGGTYEQYF
cdr3_nt: TGTGCCAGCAGCAGCACTAGCGGAGGCACCTACGAGCAGTACTTC

d_call: TRBD2
v_call: TRBV5-1
cdr3_length: 18
clone_size: -
j_call: TRBJ2-3
cdr3_aa: CASSPGLAGGRDTETQYF
cdr3_nt: TGCGCCAGCAGCCCTGGACTAGCGGGGGGCCGGGACACAGAGACGCAGTATTTT

d_call: -
v_call: TRBV2
cdr3_length: 13
clone_size: few
j_call: TRBJ2-1
cdr3_aa: CASSEAGTNEQFF
cdr3_nt: TGTGCCAGCAGTGAAGCGGGAACCAATGAGCAGTTCTTC

d_call: TRBD2
v_call: TRBV24-1
cdr3_length: 15
clone_size: many
j_call: TRBJ2-1
cdr3_aa: CATSASGRASNEQFF
cdr3_nt: TGTGCCACCAGTGCGAGCGGGAGGGCTTCCAATGAGCAGTTCTTC

d_call: TRBD2
v_call: TRBV5-1
cdr3_length: 16
clone_size: -
j_call: TRBJ2-7
cdr3_aa: CASSLYPLAESYEQYF
cdr3_nt: TGCGCCAGCAGCTTGTACCCTCTAGCGGAGTCCTACGAGCAGTACTTC

d_call: -
v_call: TRBV12-3/TRBV12-4
cdr3_length: 16
clone_size: few
j_call: TRBJ1-2
cdr3_aa: CASSLGSRTDISGYTF
cdr3_nt: TGTGCCAGCAGTTTAGGGTCAAGGACGGACATCTCTGGCTACACCTTC

d_call: TRBD1
v_call: TRBV6-5
cdr3_length: 18
clone_size: many
j_call: TRBJ2-7
cdr3_aa: CASSYSPPGQGITYEQYF
cdr3_nt: TGTGCCAGCAGTTACTCGCCCCCGGGACAGGGGATTACCTACGAGCAGTACTTC

d_call: -
v_call: TRBV11-2
cdr3_length: 15
clone_size: -
j_call: TRBJ2-1
cdr3_aa: CASVWVPGTYNEQFF
cdr3_nt: TGTGCCAGCGTATGGGTACCCGGGACCTACAATGAGCAGTTCTTC

d_call: -
v_call: TRBV5-1
cdr3_length: 14
clone_size: -
j_call: TRBJ2-2
cdr3_aa: CASAGGFNTGELFF
cdr3_nt: TGCGCCAGCGCCGGAGGGTTCAACACCGGGGAGCTGTTTTTT

d_call: TRBD2
v_call: TRBV6-5
cdr3_length: 16
clone_size: many
j_call: TRBJ2-3
cdr3_aa: CASSYGGLARPDTQYF
cdr3_nt: TGTGCCAGCAGTTATGGGGGACTAGCCAGGCCAGATACGCAGTATTTT

d_call: TRBD1
v_call: TRBV20-1
cdr3_length: 14
clone_size: -
j_call: TRBJ2-7
cdr3_aa: CGARDRQGAYEQYF
cdr3_nt: TGCGGTGCTAGAGATAGACAGGGGGCCTACGAGCAGTACTTC

d_call: -
v_call: TRBV2
cdr3_length: 16
clone_size: few
j_call: TRBJ2-2
cdr3_aa: CASSPGRLSNTGELFF
cdr3_nt: TGTGCCAGCAGCCCTGGGCGGCTATCGAACACCGGGGAGCTGTTTTTT

d_call: -
v_call: TRBV4-2
cdr3_length: 15
clone_size: few
j_call: TRBJ1-5
cdr3_aa: CASSQEEQTNQPQHF
cdr3_nt: TGTGCCAGCAGCCAAGAGGAACAGACCAATCAGCCCCAGCATTTT

d_call: -
v_call: TRBV4-3
cdr3_length: 15
clone_size: -
j_call: TRBJ2-1
cdr3_aa: CASSQVGVGANEQFF
cdr3_nt: TGCGCCAGCAGCCAAGTCGGGGTTGGAGCCAATGAGCAGTTCTTC

d_call: TRBD2
v_call: TRBV9
cdr3_length: 18
clone_size: few
j_call: TRBJ2-5
cdr3_aa: CASSVAVIAGGPEETQYF
cdr3_nt: TGTGCCAGCAGCGTAGCTGTGATAGCGGGGGGGCCCGAAGAGACCCAGTACTTC

d_call: -
v_call: TRBV18
cdr3_length: 14
clone_size: few
j_call: TRBJ2-5
cdr3_aa: CASSPQTPQETQYF
cdr3_nt: TGTGCCAGCTCACCGCAAACCCCTCAAGAGACCCAGTACTTC